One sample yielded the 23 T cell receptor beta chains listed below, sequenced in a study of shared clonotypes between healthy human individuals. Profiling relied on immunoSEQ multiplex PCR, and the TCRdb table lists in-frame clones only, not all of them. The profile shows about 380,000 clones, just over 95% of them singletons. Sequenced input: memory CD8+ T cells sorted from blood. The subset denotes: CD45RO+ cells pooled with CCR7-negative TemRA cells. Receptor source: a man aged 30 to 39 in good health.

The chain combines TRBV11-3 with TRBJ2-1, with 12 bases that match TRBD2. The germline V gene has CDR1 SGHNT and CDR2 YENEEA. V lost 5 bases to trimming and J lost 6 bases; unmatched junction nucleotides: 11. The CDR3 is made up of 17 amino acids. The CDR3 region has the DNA TGTGCCAGCAGCCCACCTTCAGGGACTAGCGGGCGCAATGAGCAGTTCTTC. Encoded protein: CASSPPSGTSGRNEQFF.

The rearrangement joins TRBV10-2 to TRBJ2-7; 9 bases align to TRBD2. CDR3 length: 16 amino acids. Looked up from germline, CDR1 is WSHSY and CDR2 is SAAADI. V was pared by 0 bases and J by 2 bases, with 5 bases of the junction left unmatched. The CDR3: CASSESLASGAYEQYF. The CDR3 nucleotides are TGCGCCAGCAGTGAGTCGTTGGCTAGCGGGGCCTACGAGCAGTACTTC.

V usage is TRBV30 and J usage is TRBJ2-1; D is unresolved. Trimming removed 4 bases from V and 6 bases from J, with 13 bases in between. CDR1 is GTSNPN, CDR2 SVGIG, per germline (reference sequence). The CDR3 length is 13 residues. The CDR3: CAWTMTPPNEQFF. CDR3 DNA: TGTGCCTGGACCATGACTCCTCCCAATGAGCAGTTCTTC.

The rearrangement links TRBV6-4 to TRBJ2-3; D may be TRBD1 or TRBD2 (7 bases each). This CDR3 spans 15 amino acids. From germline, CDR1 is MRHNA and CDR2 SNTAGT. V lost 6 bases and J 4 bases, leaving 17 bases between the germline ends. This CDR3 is CASRPGEGASDTQYF. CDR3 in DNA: TGTGCCAGCAGACCTGGGGAGGGGGCCTCAGATACGCAGTATTTT.

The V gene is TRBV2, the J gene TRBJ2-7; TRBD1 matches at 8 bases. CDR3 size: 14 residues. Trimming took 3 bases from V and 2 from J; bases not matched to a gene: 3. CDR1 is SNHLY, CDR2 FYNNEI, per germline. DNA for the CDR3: TGTGCCAGCAGTGACACAGGGGGTCCCTACGAGCAGTACTTC. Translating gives CASSDTGGPYEQYF.

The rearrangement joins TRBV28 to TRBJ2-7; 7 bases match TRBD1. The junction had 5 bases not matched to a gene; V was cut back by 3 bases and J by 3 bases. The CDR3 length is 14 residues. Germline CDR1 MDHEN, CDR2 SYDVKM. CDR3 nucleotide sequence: TGTGCCAGCAGTTTTTTGACAGGGCTCTACGAGCAGTACTTC. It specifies CASSFLTGLYEQYF.

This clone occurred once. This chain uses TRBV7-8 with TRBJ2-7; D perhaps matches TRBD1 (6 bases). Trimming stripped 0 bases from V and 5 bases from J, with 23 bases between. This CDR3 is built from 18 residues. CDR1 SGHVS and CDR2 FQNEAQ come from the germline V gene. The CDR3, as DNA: TGTGCCAGCAGCTTAGCGCCAAATACCAGGGGTCGCGTGGACGAGCAGTACTTC. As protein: CASSLAPNTRGRVDEQYF.

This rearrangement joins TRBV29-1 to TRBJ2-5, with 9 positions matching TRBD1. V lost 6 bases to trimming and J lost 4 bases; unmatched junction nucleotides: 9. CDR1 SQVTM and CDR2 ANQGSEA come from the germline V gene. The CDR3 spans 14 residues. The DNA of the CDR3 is TGCAGCGTCGCTACAGGGGGCTGGGGAGAGACCCAGTACTTC. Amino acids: CSVATGGWGETQYF.

In nucleotides, the CDR3 is TGTGCCAGCAGTGGGGGACAGGGGGACTACTACGAGCAGTACTTC. Translating gives CASSGGQGDYYEQYF. V and J are TRBV28 and TRBJ2-7; 11 bases align to TRBD1. Germline V gene lookup returns CDR1 MDHEN and CDR2 SYDVKM. V gave up 5 bases and J gave up 3 bases; unmatched junction bases: 6. The CDR3 is made up of 15 amino acids.

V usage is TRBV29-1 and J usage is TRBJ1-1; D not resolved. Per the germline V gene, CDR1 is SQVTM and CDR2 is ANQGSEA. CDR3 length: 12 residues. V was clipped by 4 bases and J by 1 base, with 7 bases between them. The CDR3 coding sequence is TGCAGCGTTGGCAGGCAGAACACTGAAGCTTTCTTT. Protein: CSVGRQNTEAFF.

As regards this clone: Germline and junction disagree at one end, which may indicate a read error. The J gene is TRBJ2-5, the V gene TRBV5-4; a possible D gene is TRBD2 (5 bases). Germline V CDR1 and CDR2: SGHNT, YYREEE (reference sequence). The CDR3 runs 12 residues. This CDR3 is CTSSPPSGTQYF. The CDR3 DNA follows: TGTACCAGCAGCCCCCCGTCGGGAACCCAGTACTTC.

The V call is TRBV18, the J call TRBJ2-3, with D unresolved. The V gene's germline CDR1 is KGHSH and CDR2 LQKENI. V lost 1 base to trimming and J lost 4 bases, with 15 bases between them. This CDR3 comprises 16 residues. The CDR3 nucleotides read TGTGCCAGCTCACCACGAAGGTTTTATATTCCAGATACGCAGTATTTT. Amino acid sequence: CASSPRRFYIPDTQYF.

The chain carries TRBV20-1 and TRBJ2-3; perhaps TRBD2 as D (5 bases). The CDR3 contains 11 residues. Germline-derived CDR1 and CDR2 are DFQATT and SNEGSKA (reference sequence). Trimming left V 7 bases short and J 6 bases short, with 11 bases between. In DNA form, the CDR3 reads TGCAGTGGGTCGGGCGGGGATACGCAGTATTTT. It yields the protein CSGSGGDTQYF.

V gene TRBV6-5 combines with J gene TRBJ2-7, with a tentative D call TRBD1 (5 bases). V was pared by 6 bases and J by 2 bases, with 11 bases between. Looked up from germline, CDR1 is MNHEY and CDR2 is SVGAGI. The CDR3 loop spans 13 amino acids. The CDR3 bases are TGTGCCAGCAGCGACAGTACGGCCTACGAGCAGTACTTC. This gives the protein CASSDSTAYEQYF.

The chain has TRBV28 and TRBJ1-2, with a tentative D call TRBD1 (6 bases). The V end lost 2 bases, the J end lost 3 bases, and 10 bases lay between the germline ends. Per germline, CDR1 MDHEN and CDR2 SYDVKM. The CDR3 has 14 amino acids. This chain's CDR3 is CASSLVQGDYGYTF. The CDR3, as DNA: TGTGCCAGCAGTTTAGTACAGGGAGACTATGGCTACACCTTC.

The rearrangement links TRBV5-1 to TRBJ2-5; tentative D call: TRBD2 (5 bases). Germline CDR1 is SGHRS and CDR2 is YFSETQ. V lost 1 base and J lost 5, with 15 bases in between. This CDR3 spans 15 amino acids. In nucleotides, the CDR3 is TGCGCCAGCAGCTTGTCCGTAGCGCCCAAGGAGACCCAGTACTTC. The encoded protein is CASSLSVAPKETQYF.

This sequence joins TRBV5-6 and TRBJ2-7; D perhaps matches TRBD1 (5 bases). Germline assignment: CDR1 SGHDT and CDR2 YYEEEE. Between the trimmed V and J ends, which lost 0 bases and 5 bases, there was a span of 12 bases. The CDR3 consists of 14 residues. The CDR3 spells CASSLGPQDNEQYF. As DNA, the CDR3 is TGTGCCAGCAGCTTGGGGCCCCAGGACAACGAGCAGTACTTC.

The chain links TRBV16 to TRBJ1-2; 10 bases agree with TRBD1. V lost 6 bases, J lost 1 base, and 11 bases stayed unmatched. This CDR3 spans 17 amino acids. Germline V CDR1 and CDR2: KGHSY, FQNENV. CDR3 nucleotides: TGTGCCAGCAGAGACGACAGGGGGCGAAAGGATAACTATGGCTACACCTTC. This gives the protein CASRDDRGRKDNYGYTF.

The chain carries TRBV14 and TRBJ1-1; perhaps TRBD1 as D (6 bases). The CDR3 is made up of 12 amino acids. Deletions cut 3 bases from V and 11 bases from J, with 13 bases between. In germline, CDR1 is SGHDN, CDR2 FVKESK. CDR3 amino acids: CASSHNWQGAFF. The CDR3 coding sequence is TGTGCCAGCAGCCACAACTGGCAGGGGGCTTTCTTT.

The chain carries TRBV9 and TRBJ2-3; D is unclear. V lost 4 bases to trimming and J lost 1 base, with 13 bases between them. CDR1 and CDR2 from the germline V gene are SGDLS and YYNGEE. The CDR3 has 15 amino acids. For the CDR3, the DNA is TGTGCCAGCAGCACGCAACTACGGGGCACAGATACGCAGTATTTT. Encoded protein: CASSTQLRGTDTQYF.

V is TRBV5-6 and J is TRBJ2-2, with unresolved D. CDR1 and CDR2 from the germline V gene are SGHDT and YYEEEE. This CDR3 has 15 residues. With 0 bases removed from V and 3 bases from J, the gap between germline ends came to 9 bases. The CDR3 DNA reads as TGTGCCAGCAGCTTGGAGAATCGGGACACCGGGGAGCTGTTTTTT. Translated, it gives CASSLENRDTGELFF.

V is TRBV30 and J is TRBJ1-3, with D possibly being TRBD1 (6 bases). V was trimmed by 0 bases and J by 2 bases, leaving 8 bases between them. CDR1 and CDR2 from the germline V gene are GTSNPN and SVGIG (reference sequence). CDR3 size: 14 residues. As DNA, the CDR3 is TGTGCCTGGAGTGTAGGGGGAACTGGAAACACCATATATTTT. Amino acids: CAWSVGGTGNTIYF.

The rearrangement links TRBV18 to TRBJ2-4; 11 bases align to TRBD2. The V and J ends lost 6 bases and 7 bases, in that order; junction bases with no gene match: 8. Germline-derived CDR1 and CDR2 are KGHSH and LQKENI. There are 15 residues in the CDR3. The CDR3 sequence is CASSLLAGAMNIQYF. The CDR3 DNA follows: TGTGCCAGCTCGCTACTAGCGGGGGCGATGAACATTCAGTACTTC.